The rows below give T cell receptor beta chains drawn from one sample of a study of blood T cells in healthy people across ages. TCRdb processed the 5' RACE reads anew with MiXCR; each CDR3 protein has one entry. Here the sample spans some 1.5 million distinct CDR3 sequences, roughly 27% being singletons. Sequenced material: blood. Receptors originate from a woman between 25 and 40 years old in good health. Both conserved end residues are part of each CDR3. The order of the fields is J gene, clone size, V gene, D gene, CDR3 DNA, CDR3 protein. A D gene is named only where the DNA matches it firmly. Size is omitted from some rows. Given values are once, few, many or a class for expanded clones.

TRBJ1-3,-,TRBV4-3,-,TGCGCCAGCAGCCAAGAGCCCACAGGTGACAGAGCTGGAAACACCATATATTTT,CASSQEPTGDRAGNTIYF
TRBJ2-3,-,TRBV12-3/TRBV12-4,TRBD2,TGTGCCAGCAGTTTAGCGCGGCGGGGGGGCCCAGATACGCGGTATTTT,CASSLARRGGPDTRYF
TRBJ1-1,-,TRBV5-1,-,TGCGCCAGCGGACTACAGATGAACACTGAAGCTTTCTTT,CASGLQMNTEAFF
TRBJ1-4,-,TRBV5-5,-,TGTGCCAGCAGCTTGGGAGACGGCATTATTAATGAAAAACTGTTTTTT,CASSLGDGIINEKLFF
TRBJ1-2,-,TRBV6-6,TRBD1,TGTGCCAGCAGGATACAGGGGGCCCCCTACTATGGCTACACCTTC,CASRIQGAPYYGYTF
TRBJ2-7,many,TRBV5-1,TRBD2,TGCGCCAGCAGCCCCTCCACTAGCGGGAGGGCCTACGAGCAGTACTTC,CASSPSTSGRAYEQYF
TRBJ2-3,-,TRBV2,-,TGTGCCAGCACTCGTAAGTTGCAAACTAGCACAGATACGCAGTATTTT,CASTRKLQTSTDTQYF
TRBJ2-7,-,TRBV6-1,-,TGTGCCAGCATGGCGGGGGCCCCTTACGAGCAGTACTTC,CASMAGAPYEQYF
TRBJ2-7,many,TRBV5-1,TRBD2,TGCGCCAGCAGCTTGGGTCTAGCGGGGAAGAACGAGCAGTACTTC,CASSLGLAGKNEQYF
TRBJ2-1,once,TRBV30,TRBD2,TGTGCCTGGAGTGTAGGTATAGGACTAGAAGGAAGTGAGCAGTTCTTC,CAWSVGIGLEGSEQFF
TRBJ1-1,few,TRBV6-1,-,TGTGCCAGCAGTGAAATATGGTCTCTCAAGGCTTTCTTT,CASSEIWSLKAFF
TRBJ2-5,many,TRBV7-9,TRBD2,TGTGCCAGCATCTCACGGACTAGTCTACGGGAGCAGTACTTC,CASISRTSLREQYF
TRBJ2-5,few,TRBV6-6,-,TGTGCCAGCAGTTATATAGGGGTTGGCCAGTACTTC,CASSYIGVGQYF
TRBJ2-3,-,TRBV12-3/TRBV12-4,-,TGTGCCAGCACTCGGACCGAAAGTGGTTTTACGCAGTATTTT,CASTRTESGFTQYF
TRBJ2-1,many,TRBV12-3/TRBV12-4,TRBD2,TGTGCCAGCACTTCCCCGGGAAGCGGGAGTAATGAGCAGTTCTTC,CASTSPGSGSNEQFF
TRBJ1-5,few,TRBV7-2,-,TGTGCCGGCAGCTTAGTCCAGAATAATCAGCCCCAGCATTTT,CAGSLVQNNQPQHF
TRBJ1-2,-,TRBV16,-,TGTGCCAGCAGCCAAGGGACAAAAGGTGGCCACACCTTC,CASSQGTKGGHTF